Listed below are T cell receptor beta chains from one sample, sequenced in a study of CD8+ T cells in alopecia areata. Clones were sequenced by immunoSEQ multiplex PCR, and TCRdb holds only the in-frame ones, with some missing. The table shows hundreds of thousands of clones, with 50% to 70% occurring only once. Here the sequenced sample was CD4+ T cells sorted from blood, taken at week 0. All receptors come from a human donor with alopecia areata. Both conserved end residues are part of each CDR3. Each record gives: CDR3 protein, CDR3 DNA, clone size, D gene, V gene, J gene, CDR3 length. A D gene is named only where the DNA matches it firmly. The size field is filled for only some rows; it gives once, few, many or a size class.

CDR3: CASSYRGGYGYTF; DNA: TGTGCCAGCAGTTACAGGGGTGGCTATGGCTACACCTTC; size: NA; D: NA; V: TRBV6-5; J: TRBJ1-2; length: 13
CDR3: CASSLRVMGANVLTF; DNA: TGTGCCAGCAGCTTAAGGGTGATGGGGGCCAACGTCCTGACTTTC; size: few; D: NA; V: TRBV7-9; J: TRBJ2-6; length: 15
CDR3: CASSLAGDGPLHF; DNA: TGCGCCAGCAGCTTGGCGGGGGACGGGCCCCTCCACTTT; size: NA; D: NA; V: TRBV5-1; J: TRBJ1-6; length: 13
CDR3: CASSIQAGGRYEQYF; DNA: TGTGCCAGTAGTATTCAAGCGGGAGGGCGGTACGAGCAGTACTTC; size: NA; D: TRBD2; V: TRBV19; J: TRBJ2-7; length: 15
CDR3: CASSPEGWTEAFF; DNA: TGTGCCAGCAGCCCCGAGGGGTGGACTGAAGCTTTCTTT; size: NA; D: NA; V: TRBV9; J: TRBJ1-1; length: 13
CDR3: CASTYGNSYNEQFF; DNA: TGCGCCAGCACCTACGGGAACTCCTACAATGAGCAGTTCTTC; size: once; D: NA; V: TRBV5-1; J: TRBJ2-1; length: 14
CDR3: CASSLETGSGTEAFF; DNA: TGCGCCAGCAGCTTGGAAACGGGTAGTGGCACTGAAGCTTTCTTT; size: few; D: NA; V: TRBV5-1; J: TRBJ1-1; length: 15
CDR3: CASSENGLAGSTGELFF; DNA: TGTGCCAGCAGCGAAAACGGACTAGCGGGTAGCACCGGGGAGCTGTTTTTT; size: NA; D: TRBD2; V: TRBV11-2; J: TRBJ2-2; length: 17
CDR3: CAWTREVTEAFF; DNA: TGTGCCTGGACCCGGGAGGTCACTGAAGCTTTCTTT; size: NA; D: NA; V: TRBV30; J: TRBJ1-1; length: 12
CDR3: CASSGLAGGGEQFF; DNA: TGCGCCAGCAGCGGGCTAGCGGGAGGGGGTGAGCAGTTCTTC; size: NA; D: TRBD2; V: TRBV4-1; J: TRBJ2-1; length: 14
CDR3: CASSMGTGYQPQHF; DNA: TGTGCCAGTAGTATGGGGACAGGGTATCAGCCCCAGCATTTT; size: few; D: TRBD1; V: TRBV19; J: TRBJ1-5; length: 14
CDR3: CASSQPGLAGRADTQYF; DNA: TGCGCCAGCAGCCAACCTGGACTAGCGGGAAGGGCAGATACGCAGTATTTT; size: NA; D: TRBD2; V: TRBV4-1; J: TRBJ2-3; length: 17
CDR3: CASSSREGNQPQHF; DNA: TGTGCCAGCAGTAGTAGGGAGGGGAATCAGCCCCAGCATTTT; size: NA; D: NA; V: TRBV2; J: TRBJ1-5; length: 14
CDR3: CASREAGMNTEAFF; DNA: TGTGCCAGTCGAGAAGCCGGGATGAACACTGAAGCTTTCTTT; size: NA; D: NA; V: TRBV19; J: TRBJ1-1; length: 14
CDR3: CAWSASGFVYNEQFF; DNA: TGTGCCTGGAGCGCGAGCGGGTTTGTATACAATGAGCAGTTCTTC; size: NA; D: NA; V: TRBV30; J: TRBJ2-1; length: 15
CDR3: CASHSSPFYEQYF; DNA: TGTGCCAGTCATTCCTCGCCTTTCTACGAGCAGTACTTC; size: few; D: NA; V: TRBV5-6; J: TRBJ2-7; length: 13
CDR3: CSVNQGKYGYTF; DNA: TGCAGCGTCAATCAGGGAAAGTATGGCTACACCTTC; size: NA; D: NA; V: TRBV29-1; J: TRBJ1-2; length: 12
CDR3: CASSLYNSPLHF; DNA: TGTGCCAGCAGTTTATATAATTCACCCCTCCACTTT; size: NA; D: NA; V: TRBV27; J: TRBJ1-6; length: 12
CDR3: CASSDKAKNIQYF; DNA: TGTGCCAGTTCTGACAAAGCCAAAAACATTCAGTACTTC; size: NA; D: NA; V: TRBV19; J: TRBJ2-4; length: 13
CDR3: CASSFGTTLGAGGYTF; DNA: TGCGCCAGCAGCTTTGGCACAACTCTGGGGGCCGGAGGCTACACCTTC; size: few; D: NA; V: TRBV5-1; J: TRBJ1-2; length: 16
CDR3: CASSQVRLAGGSSYEQYF; DNA: TGCGCCAGCAGCCAAGTCCGACTAGCGGGAGGGAGCTCCTACGAGCAGTACTTC; size: NA; D: TRBD2; V: TRBV4-1; J: TRBJ2-7; length: 18
CDR3: CASRSLGKSTDTQYF; DNA: TGCGCCAGCCGGTCCCTAGGAAAAAGCACAGATACGCAGTATTTT; size: NA; D: NA; V: TRBV4-1; J: TRBJ2-3; length: 15
CDR3: CASSETGELFF; DNA: TGCGCCAGCAGTGAAACCGGGGAGCTGTTTTTT; size: NA; D: NA; V: TRBV10-1; J: TRBJ2-2; length: 11